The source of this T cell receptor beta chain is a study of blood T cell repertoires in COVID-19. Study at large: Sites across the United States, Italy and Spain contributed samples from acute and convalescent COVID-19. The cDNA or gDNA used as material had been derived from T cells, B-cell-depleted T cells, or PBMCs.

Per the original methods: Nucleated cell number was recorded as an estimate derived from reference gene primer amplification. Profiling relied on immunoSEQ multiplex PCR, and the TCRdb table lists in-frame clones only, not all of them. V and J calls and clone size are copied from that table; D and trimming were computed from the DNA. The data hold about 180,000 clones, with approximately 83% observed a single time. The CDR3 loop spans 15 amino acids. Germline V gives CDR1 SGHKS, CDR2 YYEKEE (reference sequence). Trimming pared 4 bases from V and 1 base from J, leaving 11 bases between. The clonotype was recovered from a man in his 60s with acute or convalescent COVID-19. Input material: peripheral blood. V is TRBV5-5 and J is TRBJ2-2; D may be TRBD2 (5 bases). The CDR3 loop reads CASSPEGRNTGELFF. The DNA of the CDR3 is TGTGCCAGCAGCCCGGAAGGGAGGAACACCGGGGAGCTGTTTTTT. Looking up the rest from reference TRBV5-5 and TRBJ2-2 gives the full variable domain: DAGVTQSPTHLIKTRGQQVTLRCSPISGHKSVSWYQQVLGQGPQFIFQYYEKEERGRGNFPDRFSARQFPNYSSELNVNALLLGDSALYLCASSPEGRNTGELFFGEGSRLTVL.